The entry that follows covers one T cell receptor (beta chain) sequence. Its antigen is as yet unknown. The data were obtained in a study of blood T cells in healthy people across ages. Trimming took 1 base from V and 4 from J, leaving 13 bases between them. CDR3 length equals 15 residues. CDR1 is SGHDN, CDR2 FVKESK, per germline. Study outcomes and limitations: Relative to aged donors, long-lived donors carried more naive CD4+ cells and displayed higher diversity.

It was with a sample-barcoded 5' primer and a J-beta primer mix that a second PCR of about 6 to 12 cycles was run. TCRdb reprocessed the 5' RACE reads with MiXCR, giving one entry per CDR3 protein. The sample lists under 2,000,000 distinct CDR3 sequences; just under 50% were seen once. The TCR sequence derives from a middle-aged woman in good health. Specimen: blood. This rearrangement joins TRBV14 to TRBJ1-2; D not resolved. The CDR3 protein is CASSQGASSTYGYTF. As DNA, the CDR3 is TGTGCCAGCAGCCAAGGGGCAAGTAGTACCTATGGCTACACCTTC.